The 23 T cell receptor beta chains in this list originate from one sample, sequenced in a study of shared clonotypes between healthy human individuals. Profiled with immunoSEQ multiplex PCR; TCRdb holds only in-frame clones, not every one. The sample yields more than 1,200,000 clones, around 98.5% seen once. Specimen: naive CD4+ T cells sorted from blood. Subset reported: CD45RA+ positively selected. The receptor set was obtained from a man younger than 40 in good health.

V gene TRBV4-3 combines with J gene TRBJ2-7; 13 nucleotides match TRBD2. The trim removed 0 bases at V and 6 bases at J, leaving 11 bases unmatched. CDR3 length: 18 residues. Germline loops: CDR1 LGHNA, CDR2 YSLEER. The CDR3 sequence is CASSQDGLAGANPSEQYF. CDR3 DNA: TGCGCCAGCAGCCAAGACGGACTAGCGGGAGCGAACCCTTCCGAGCAGTACTTC.

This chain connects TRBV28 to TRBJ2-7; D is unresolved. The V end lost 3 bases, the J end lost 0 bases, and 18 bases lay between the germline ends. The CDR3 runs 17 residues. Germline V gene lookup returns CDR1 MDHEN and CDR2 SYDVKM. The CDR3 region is CASSFFLTADSSYEQYF. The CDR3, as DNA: TGTGCCAGCAGTTTCTTCCTTACAGCTGATAGCTCCTACGAGCAGTACTTC.

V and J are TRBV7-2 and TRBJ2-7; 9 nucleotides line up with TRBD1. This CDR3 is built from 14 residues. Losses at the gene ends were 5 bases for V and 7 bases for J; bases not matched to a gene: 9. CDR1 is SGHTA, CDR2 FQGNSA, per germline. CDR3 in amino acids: CASSPQGAAGEQYF. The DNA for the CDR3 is TGTGCCAGCAGCCCACAGGGGGCCGCTGGTGAGCAGTACTTC. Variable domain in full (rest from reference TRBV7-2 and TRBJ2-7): GAGVSQSPSNKVTEKGKDVELRCDPISGHTALYWYRQSLGQGLEFLIYFQGNSAPDKSGLPSDRFSAERTGGSVSTLTIQRTQQEDSAVYLCASSPQGAAGEQYFGPGTRLTVT.

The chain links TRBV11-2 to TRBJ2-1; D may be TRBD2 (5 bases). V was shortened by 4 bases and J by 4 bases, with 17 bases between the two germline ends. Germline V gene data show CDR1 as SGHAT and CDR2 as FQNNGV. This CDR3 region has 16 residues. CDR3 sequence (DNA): TGTGCCAGCAGCTGGAGCGGCGTAACGCTTTACAATGAGCAGTTCTTC. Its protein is CASSWSGVTLYNEQFF. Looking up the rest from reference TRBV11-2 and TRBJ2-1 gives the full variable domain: EAGVAQSPRYKIIEKRQSVAFWCNPISGHATLYWYQQILGQGPKLLIQFQNNGVVDDSQLPKDRFSAERLKGVDSTLKIQPAKLEDSAVYLCASSWSGVTLYNEQFFGPGTRLTVL.

CDR3 bases: TGTGCCAGCTCACCTTTACAGGGTACGGCAGATACGCAGTATTTT. Amino acid sequence: CASSPLQGTADTQYF. The V call is TRBV18, the J call TRBJ2-3; a weak D match, TRBD1 (6 bases). This CDR3 spans 15 amino acids. Per germline, CDR1 KGHSH and CDR2 LQKENI. Between the trimmed V and J ends, which lost 3 bases and 4 bases, there was a span of 14 bases.

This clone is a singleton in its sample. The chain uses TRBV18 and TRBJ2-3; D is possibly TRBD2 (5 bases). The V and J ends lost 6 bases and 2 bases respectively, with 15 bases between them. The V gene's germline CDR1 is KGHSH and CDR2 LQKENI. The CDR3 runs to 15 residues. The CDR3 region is CASSPLATNTDTQYF. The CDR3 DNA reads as TGTGCCAGCTCCCCTCTAGCAACTAACACAGATACGCAGTATTTT.

CDR3 loop: CASSLVNGASTDTQYF. The CDR3 DNA reads as TGCGCCAGCAGCTTGGTAAATGGGGCTAGCACAGATACGCAGTATTTT. The chain couples TRBV5-1 to TRBJ2-3, with D possibly being TRBD1 (5 bases). This CDR3 has 16 amino acids. Germline V CDR1 and CDR2: SGHRS, YFSETQ. The V gene lost 0 bases and the J gene lost 0 bases, with 11 bases spanning the gap. Full variable domain (outside the CDR3, taken from reference TRBV5-1 and TRBJ2-3): KAGVTQTPRYLIKTRGQQVTLSCSPISGHRSVSWYQQTPGQGLQFLFEYFSETQRNKGNFPGRFSGRQFSNSRSEMNVSTLELGDSALYLCASSLVNGASTDTQYFGPGTRLTVL.

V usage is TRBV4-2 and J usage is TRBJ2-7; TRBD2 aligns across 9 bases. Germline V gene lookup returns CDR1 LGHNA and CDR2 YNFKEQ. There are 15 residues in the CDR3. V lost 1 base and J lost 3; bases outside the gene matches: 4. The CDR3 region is CASSQALAGNYEQYF. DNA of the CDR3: TGTGCCAGCAGCCAAGCTCTAGCGGGAAACTACGAGCAGTACTTC.

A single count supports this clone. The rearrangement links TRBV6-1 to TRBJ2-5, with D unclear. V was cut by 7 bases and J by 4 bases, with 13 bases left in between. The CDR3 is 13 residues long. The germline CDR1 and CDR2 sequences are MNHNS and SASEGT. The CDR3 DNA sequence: TGTGCCAGCAATCTGGATGGTTTAGAGACCCAGTACTTC. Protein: CASNLDGLETQYF.

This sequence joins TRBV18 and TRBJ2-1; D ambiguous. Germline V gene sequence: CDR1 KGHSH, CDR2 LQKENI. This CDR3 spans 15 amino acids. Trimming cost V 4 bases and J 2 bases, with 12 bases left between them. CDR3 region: CASSLAASPYNEQFF. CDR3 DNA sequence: TGTGCCAGCTCACTGGCAGCCTCCCCCTACAATGAGCAGTTCTTC.

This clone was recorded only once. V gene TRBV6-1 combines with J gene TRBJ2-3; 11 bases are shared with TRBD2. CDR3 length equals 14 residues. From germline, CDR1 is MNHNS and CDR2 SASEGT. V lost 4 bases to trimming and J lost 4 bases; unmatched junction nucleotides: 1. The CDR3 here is CASSGSGRADTQYF. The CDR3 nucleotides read TGTGCCAGCAGTGGTAGCGGGAGGGCAGATACGCAGTATTTT.

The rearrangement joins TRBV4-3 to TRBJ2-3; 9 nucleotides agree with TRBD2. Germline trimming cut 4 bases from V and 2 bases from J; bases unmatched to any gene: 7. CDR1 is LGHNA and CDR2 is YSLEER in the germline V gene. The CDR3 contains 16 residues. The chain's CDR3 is CASSPGTSLTTDTQYF. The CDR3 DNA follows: TGCGCCAGCAGCCCCGGGACTAGCCTTACCACAGATACGCAGTATTTT.

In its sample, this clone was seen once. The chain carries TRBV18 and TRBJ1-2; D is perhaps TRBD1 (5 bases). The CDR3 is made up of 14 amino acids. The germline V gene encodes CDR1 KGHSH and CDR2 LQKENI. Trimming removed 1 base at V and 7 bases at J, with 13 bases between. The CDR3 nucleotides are TGTGCCAGCTCACCACGCCAGGGTCTTTCTGGCTACACCTTC. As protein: CASSPRQGLSGYTF.

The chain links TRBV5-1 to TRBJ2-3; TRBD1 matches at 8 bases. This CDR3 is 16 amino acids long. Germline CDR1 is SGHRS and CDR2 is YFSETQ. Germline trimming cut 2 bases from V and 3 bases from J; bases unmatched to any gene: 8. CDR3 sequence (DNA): TGCGCCAGCAGCTTCCAGGGGACAGGCGGAACAGATACGCAGTATTTT. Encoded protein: CASSFQGTGGTDTQYF. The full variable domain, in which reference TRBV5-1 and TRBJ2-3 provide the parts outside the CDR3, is KAGVTQTPRYLIKTRGQQVTLSCSPISGHRSVSWYQQTPGQGLQFLFEYFSETQRNKGNFPGRFSGRQFSNSRSEMNVSTLELGDSALYLCASSFQGTGGTDTQYFGPGTRLTVL.

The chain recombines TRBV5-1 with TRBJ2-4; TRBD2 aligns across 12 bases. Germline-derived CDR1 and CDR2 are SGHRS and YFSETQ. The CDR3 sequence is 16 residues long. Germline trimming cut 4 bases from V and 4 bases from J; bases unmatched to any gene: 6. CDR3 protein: CASSKLAGGIKNIQYF. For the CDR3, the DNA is TGCGCCAGCAGCAAGCTAGCGGGAGGGATTAAAAACATTCAGTACTTC.

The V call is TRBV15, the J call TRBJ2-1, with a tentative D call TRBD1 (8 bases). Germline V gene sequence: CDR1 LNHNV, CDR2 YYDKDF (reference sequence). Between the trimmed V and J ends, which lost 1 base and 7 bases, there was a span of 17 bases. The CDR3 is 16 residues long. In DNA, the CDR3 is TGTGCCACCAGCAGAGGGCGGACAGGGAGGGTGAATGAGCAGTTCTTC. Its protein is CATSRGRTGRVNEQFF.

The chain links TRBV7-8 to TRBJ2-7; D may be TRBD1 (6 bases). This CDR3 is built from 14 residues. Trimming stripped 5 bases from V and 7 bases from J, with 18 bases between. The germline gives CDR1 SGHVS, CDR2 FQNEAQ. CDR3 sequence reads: CASSIPGQLEEQYF. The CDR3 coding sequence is TGTGCCAGCAGCATCCCCGGACAGCTCGAAGAGCAGTACTTC.

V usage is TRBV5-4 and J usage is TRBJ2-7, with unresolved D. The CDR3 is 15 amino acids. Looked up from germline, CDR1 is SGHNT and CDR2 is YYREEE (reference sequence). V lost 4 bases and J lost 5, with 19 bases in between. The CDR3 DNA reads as TGTGCCAGCAGCCTACCGGGTCCCCTCGGCAACGAGCAGTACTTC. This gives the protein CASSLPGPLGNEQYF.

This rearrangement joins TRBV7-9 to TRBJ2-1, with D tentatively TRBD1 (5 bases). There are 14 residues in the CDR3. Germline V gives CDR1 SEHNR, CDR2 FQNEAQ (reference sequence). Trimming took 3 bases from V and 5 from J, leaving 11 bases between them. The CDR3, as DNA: TGTGCCAGCAGCTTCAGGGAATACGACAATGAGCAGTTCTTC. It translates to CASSFREYDNEQFF.

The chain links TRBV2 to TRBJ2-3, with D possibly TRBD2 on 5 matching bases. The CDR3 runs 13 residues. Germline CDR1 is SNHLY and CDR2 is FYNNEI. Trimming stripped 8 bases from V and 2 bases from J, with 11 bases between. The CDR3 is CASPNSDTDTQYF. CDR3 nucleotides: TGTGCCAGCCCTAATAGCGACACAGATACGCAGTATTTT. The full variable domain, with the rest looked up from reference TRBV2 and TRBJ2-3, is EPEVTQTPSHQVTQMGQEVILRCVPISNHLYFYWYRQILGQKVEFLVSFYNNEISEKSEIFDDQFSVERPDGSNFTLKIRSTKLEDSAMYFCASPNSDTDTQYFGPGTRLTVL.

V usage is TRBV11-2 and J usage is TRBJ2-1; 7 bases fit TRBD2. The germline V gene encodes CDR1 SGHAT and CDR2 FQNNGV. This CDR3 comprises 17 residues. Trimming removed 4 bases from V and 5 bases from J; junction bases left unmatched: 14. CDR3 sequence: CASSSAKKRGPHNEQFF. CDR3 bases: TGTGCCAGCAGCTCCGCAAAGAAGCGGGGACCCCACAATGAGCAGTTCTTC.

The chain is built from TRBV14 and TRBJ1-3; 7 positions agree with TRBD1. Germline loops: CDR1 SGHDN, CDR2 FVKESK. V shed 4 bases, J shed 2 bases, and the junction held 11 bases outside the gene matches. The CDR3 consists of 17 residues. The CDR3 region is CASSPTTGATAGNTIYF. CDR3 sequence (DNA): TGTGCCAGCAGCCCGACCACAGGGGCAACGGCTGGAAACACCATATATTTT.

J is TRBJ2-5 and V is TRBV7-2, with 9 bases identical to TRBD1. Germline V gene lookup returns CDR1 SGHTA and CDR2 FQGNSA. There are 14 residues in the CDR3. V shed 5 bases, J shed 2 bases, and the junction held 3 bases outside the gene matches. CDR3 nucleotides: TGTGCCAGCAGCCCACAGGGGGCGCAAGAGACCCAGTACTTC. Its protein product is CASSPQGAQETQYF.